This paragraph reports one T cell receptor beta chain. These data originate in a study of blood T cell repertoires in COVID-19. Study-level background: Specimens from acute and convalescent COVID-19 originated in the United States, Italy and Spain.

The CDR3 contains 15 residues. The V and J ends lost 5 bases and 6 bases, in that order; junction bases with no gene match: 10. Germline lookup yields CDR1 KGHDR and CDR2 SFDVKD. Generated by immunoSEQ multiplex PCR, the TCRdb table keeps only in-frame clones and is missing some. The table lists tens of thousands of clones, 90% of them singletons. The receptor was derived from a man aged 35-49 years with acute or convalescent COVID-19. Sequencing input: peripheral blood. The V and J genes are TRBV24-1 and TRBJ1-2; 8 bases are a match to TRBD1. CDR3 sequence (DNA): TGTGCCACCAGTGCAGGGTCAGGGGGCAGGGATGGCTACACCTTC. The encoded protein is CATSAGSGGRDGYTF.